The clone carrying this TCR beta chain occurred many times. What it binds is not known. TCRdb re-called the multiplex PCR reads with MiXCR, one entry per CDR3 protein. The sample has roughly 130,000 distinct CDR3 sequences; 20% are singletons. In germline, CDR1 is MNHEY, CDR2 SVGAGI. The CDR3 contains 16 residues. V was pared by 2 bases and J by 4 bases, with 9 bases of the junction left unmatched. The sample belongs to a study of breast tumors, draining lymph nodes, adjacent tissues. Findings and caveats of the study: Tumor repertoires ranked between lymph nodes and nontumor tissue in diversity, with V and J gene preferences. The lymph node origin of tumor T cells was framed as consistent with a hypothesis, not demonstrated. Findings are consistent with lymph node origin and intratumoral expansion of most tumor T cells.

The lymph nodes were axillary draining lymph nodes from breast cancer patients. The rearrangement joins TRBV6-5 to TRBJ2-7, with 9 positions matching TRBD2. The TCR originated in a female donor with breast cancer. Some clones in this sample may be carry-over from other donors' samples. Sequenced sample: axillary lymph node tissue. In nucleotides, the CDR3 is TGTGCCAGCAGTTACGCCCGGGCTAGCGGGAAATACGAGCAGTACTTC. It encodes CASSYARASGKYEQYF.